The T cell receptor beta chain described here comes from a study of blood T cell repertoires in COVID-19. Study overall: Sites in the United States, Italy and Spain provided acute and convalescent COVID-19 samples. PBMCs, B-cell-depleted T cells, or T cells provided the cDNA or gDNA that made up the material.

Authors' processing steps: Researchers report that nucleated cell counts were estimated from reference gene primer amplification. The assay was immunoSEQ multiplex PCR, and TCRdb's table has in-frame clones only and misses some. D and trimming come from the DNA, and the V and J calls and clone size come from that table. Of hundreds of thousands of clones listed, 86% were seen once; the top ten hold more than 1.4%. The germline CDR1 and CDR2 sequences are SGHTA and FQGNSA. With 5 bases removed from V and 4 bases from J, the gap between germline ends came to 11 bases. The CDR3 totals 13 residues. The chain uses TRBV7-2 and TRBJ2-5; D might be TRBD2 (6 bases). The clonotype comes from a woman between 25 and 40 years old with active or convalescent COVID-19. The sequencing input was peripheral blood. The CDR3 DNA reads TGTGCCAGCAGCGTTCAGGGAGGAGAGACCCAGTACTTC. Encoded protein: CASSVQGGETQYF.